The 5 T cell receptor beta chains given below trace back to one sample, sequenced in a study of blood T cell repertoires in COVID-19. Libraries were prepared by immunoSEQ multiplex PCR; TCRdb keeps only in-frame clonotypes and omits some of them. The table records approximately 220,000 clones, more than 75% of them present only once. Sample: peripheral blood. The source of these receptors is a man in his sixties with acute or convalescent COVID-19.

The J gene is TRBJ2-1, the V gene TRBV7-2, with 7 bases aligning to TRBD2. This CDR3 has 17 amino acids. J gave up 7 bases and V 5 bases, and 17 bases lay outside the gene matches. Germline values: CDR1 SGHTA, CDR2 FQGNSA. The CDR3 reads CASSTPRRTRVGNEQFF. The CDR3 nucleotides read TGTGCCAGCAGCACCCCGCGTCGGACTAGGGTCGGAAATGAGCAGTTCTTC.

The rearrangement joins TRBV19 to TRBJ1-1, with TRBD1 matching over 9 bases. The length of the CDR3 is 13 residues. V dropped 6 bases and J dropped 4; count of bases not matched to a gene: 3. CDR1 LNHDA and CDR2 SQIVND come from the germline V gene (reference sequence). The CDR3 spells CASRSTGGTEAFF. CDR3 DNA sequence: TGTGCCAGTAGGTCGACAGGGGGCACTGAAGCTTTCTTT.

This chain uses TRBV19 with TRBJ1-5; 11 bases align to TRBD1. CDR3 size: 17 residues. Germline values: CDR1 LNHDA, CDR2 SQIVND (reference sequence). V lost 8 bases to trimming and J lost 4 bases; unmatched junction nucleotides: 13. The CDR3 nucleotides are TGTGCCAGTCGGACCGCCGCGGGACAGGGGGTGAATCAGCCCCAGCATTTT. Translated: CASRTAAGQGVNQPQHF. Combining the CDR3 with reference TRBV19 and TRBJ1-5 gives the whole variable domain DGGITQSPKYLFRKEGQNVTLSCEQNLNHDAMYWYRQDPGQGLRLIYYSQIVNDFQKGDIAEGYSVSREKKESFPLTVTSAQKNPTAFYLCASRTAAGQGVNQPQHFGDGTRLSIL.

This chain uses TRBV5-1 with TRBJ2-3; TRBD2 might be the D (6 bases). Germline CDR1 and CDR2: SGHRS and YFSETQ. The CDR3 extends over 16 amino acids. V gave up 0 bases and J gave up 1 base, with 12 bases separating them. In nucleotides, the CDR3 is TGCGCCAGCAGCTTGGAATGGTCTAGCGGCACAGATACGCAGTATTTT. Translating gives CASSLEWSSGTDTQYF. The entire variable domain, with the rest obtained from reference TRBV5-1 and TRBJ2-3, is as follows: KAGVTQTPRYLIKTRGQQVTLSCSPISGHRSVSWYQQTPGQGLQFLFEYFSETQRNKGNFPGRFSGRQFSNSRSEMNVSTLELGDSALYLCASSLEWSSGTDTQYFGPGTRLTVL.

The J gene is TRBJ2-2, the V gene TRBV7-2, with 7 bases lining up with TRBD1. V shed 0 bases, J shed 1 base, and the junction held 5 bases outside the gene matches. Looked up from germline, CDR1 is SGHTA and CDR2 is FQGNSA. This CDR3 contains 17 residues. The CDR3 DNA is TGTGCCAGCAGCTTAGCTTTGACAGGGTTGAACACCGGGGAGCTGTTTTTT. Translation: CASSLALTGLNTGELFF.